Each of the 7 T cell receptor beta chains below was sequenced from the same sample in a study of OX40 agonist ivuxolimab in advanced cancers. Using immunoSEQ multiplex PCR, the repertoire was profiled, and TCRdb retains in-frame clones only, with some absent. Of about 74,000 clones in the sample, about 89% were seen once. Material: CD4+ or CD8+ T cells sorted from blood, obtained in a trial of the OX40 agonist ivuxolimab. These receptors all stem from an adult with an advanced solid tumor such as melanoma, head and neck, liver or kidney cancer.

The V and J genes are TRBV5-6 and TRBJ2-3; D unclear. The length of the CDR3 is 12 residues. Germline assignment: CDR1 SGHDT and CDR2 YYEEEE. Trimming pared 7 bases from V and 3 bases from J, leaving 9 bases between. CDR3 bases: TGTGCCAGCCTGGGCACAACAGATACGCAGTATTTT. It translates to CASLGTTDTQYF.

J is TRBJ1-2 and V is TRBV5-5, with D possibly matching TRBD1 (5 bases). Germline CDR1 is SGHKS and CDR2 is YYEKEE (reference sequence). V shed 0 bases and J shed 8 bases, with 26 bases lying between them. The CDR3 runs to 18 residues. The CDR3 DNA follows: TGTGCCAGCAGCTTGGCGCACCTCGGTAGACAGAATAGCGACGGCTACACCTTC. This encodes CASSLAHLGRQNSDGYTF. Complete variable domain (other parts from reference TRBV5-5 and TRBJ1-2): DAGVTQSPTHLIKTRGQQVTLRCSPISGHKSVSWYQQVLGQGPQFIFQYYEKEERGRGNFPDRFSARQFPNYSSELNVNALLLGDSALYLCASSLAHLGRQNSDGYTFGSGTRLTVV.

The CDR3 spells CASSEAHWANTGELFF. The CDR3 DNA reads as TGTGCCAGCAGTGAAGCTCACTGGGCAAACACCGGGGAGCTGTTTTTT. This chain links TRBV6-1 with TRBJ2-2, with D unclear. The CDR3 loop spans 16 amino acids. Germline loops: CDR1 MNHNS, CDR2 SASEGT. The V end lost 0 bases, the J end lost 2 bases, and 10 bases lay between the germline ends.

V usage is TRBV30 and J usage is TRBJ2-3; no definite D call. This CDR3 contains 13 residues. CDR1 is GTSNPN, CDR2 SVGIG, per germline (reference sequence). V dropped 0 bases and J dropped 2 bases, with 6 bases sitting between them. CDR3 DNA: TGTGCCTGGAGTGTCCTCCTCACAGATACGCAGTATTTT. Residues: CAWSVLLTDTQYF.

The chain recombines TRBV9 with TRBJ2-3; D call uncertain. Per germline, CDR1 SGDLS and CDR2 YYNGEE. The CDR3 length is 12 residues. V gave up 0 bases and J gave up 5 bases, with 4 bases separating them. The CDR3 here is CASSVGIDTQYF. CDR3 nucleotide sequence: TGTGCCAGCAGCGTAGGTATAGATACGCAGTATTTT. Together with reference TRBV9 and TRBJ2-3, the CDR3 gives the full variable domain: DSGVTQTPKHLITATGQRVTLRCSPRSGDLSVYWYQQSLDQGLQFLIQYYNGEERAKGNILERFSAQQFPDLHSELNLSSLELGDSALYFCASSVGIDTQYFGPGTRLTVL.

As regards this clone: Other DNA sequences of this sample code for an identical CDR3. CDR3 amino acids: CASSMGGYNTEAFF. Written as DNA, the CDR3 is TGTGCCAGTAGTATGGGGGGGTACAACACTGAAGCTTTCTTT. V is TRBV19 and J is TRBJ1-1, with D possibly TRBD1 on 5 matching bases. Trimming left V 3 bases short and J 2 bases short, with 10 bases between. The CDR3 loop spans 14 amino acids. Germline CDR1 reads LNHDA; CDR2 reads SQIVND (reference sequence).

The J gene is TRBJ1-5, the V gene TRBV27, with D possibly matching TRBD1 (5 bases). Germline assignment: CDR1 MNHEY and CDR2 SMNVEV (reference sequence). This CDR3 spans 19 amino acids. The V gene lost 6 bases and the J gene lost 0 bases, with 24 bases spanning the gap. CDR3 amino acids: CASRIGTDDLRYSNQPQHF. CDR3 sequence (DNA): TGTGCCAGCAGGATAGGGACCGACGACCTGCGTTATAGCAATCAGCCCCAGCATTTT.